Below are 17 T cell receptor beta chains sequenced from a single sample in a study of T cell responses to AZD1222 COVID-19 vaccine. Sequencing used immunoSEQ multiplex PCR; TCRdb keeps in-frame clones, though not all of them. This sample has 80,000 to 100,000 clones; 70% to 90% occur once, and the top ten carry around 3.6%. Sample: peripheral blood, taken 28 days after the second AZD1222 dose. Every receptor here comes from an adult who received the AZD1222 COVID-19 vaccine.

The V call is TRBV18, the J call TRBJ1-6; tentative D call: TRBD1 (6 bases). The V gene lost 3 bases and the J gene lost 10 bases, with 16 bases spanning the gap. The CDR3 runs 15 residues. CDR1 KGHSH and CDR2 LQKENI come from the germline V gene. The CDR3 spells CASSPGGGARSPLHF. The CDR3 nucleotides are TGTGCCAGCTCACCCGGAGGGGGGGCTAGGTCACCCCTCCACTTT.

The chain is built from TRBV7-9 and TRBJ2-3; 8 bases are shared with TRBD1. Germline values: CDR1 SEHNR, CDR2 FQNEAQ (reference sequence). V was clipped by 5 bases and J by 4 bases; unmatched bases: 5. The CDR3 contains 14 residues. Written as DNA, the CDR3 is TGTGCCAGCAGCCGGGGACAGGTCGCAGATACGCAGTATTTT. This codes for CASSRGQVADTQYF.

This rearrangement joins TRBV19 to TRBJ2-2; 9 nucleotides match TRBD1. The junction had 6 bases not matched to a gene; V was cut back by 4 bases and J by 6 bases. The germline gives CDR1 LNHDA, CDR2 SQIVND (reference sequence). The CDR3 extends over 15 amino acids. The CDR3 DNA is TGTGCCAGTAGTACGCAACAGGGGGCAGCCGGGGAGCTGTTTTTT. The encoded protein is CASSTQQGAAGELFF. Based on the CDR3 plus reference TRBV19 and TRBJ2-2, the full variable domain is DGGITQSPKYLFRKEGQNVTLSCEQNLNHDAMYWYRQDPGQGLRLIYYSQIVNDFQKGDIAEGYSVSREKKESFPLTVTSAQKNPTAFYLCASSTQQGAAGELFFGEGSRLTVL.

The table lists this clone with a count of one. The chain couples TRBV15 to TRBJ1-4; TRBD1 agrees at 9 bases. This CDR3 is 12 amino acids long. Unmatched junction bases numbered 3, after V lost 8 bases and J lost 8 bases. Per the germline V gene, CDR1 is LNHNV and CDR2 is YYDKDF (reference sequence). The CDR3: CATGTGYEKLFF. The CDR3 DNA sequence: TGTGCCACCGGGACAGGGTACGAAAAACTGTTTTTT. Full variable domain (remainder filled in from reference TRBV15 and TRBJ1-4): DAMVIQNPRYQVTQFGKPVTLSCSQTLNHNVMYWYQQKSSQAPKLLFHYYDKDFNNEADTPDNFQSRRPNTSFCFLDIRSPGLGDTAMYLCATGTGYEKLFFGSGTQLSVL.

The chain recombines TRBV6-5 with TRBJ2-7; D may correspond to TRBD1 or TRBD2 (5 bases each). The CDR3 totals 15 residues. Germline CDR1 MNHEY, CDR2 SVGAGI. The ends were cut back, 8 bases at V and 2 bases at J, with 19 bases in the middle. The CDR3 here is CASSRDASSTYEQYF. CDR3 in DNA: TGTGCCAGCTCTCGGGACGCCTCGTCCACCTACGAGCAGTACTTC.

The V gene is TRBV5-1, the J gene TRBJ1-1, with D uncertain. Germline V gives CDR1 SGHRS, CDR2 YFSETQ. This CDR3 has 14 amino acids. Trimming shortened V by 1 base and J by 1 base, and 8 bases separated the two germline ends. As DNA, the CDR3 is TGCGCCAGCAGCTTGTCGATTCAGAACACTGAAGCTTTCTTT. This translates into CASSLSIQNTEAFF.

This CDR3 reads CASSPPGQVPPYEQYF. CDR3 in DNA: TGTGCCAGCTCACCACCCGGACAGGTCCCTCCCTACGAGCAGTACTTC. V gene TRBV18 combines with J gene TRBJ2-7; 7 nucleotides match TRBD1. Germline V gene data show CDR1 as KGHSH and CDR2 as LQKENI. The CDR3 runs 16 residues. The V and J ends lost 0 bases and 2 bases, in that order; junction bases with no gene match: 7.

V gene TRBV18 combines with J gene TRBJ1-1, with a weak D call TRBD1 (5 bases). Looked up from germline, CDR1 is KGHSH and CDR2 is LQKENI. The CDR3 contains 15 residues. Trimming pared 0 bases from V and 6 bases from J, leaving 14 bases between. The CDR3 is CASSPPRGGSPEAFF. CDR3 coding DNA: TGTGCCAGCTCACCACCAAGGGGAGGTAGCCCTGAAGCTTTCTTT.

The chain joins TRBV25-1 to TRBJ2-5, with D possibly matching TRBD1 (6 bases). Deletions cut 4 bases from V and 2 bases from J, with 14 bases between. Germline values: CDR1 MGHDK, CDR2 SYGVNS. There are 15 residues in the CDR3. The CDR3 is CASSATGLGQETQYF. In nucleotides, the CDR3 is TGTGCCAGCAGTGCCACAGGGCTTGGGCAAGAGACCCAGTACTTC.

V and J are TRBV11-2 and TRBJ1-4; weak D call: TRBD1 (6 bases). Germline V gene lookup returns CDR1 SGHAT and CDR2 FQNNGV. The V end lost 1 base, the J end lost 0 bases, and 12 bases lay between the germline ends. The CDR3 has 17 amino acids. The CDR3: CASSLVGRGTTNEKLFF. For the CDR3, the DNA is TGTGCCAGCAGCTTAGTCGGCAGGGGAACAACTAATGAAAAACTGTTTTTT.

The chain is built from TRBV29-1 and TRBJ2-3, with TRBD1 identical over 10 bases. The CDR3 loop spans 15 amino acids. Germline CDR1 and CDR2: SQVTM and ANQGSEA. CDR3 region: CSYSYGTGDTDTQYF. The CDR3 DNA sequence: TGCAGTTACTCTTACGGGACAGGGGACACAGATACGCAGTATTTT.

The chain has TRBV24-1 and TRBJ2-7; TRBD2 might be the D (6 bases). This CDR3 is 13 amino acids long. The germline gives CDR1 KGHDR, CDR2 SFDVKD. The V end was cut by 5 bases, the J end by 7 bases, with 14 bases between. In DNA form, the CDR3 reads TGTGCCACCAGTGGGAGGGGCACGAGGGAGCAGTACTTC. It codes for CATSGRGTREQYF.

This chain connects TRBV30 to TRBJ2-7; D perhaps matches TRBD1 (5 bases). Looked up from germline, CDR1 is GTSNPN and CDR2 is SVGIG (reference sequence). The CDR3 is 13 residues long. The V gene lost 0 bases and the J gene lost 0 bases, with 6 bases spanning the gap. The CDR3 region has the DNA TGTGCCTGGAGTGTAGGGGACTCCTACGAGCAGTACTTC. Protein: CAWSVGDSYEQYF.

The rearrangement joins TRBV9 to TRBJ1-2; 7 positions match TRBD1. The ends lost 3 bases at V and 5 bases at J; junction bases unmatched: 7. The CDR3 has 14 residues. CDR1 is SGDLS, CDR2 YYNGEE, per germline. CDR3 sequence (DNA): TGTGCCAGCAGCGCGGGACAGAACACTTATGGCTACACCTTC. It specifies CASSAGQNTYGYTF.

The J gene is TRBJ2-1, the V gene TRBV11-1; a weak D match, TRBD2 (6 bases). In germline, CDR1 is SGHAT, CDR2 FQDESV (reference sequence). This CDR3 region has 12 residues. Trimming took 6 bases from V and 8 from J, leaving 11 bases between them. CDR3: CASRRRRDEQFF. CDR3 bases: TGTGCCAGCAGACGACGGAGGGATGAGCAGTTCTTC.

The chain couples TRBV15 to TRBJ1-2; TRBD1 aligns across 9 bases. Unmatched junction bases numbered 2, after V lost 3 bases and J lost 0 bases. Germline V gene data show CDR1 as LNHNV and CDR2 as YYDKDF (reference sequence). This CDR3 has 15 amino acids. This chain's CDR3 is CATSRDRGANYGYTF. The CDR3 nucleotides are TGTGCCACCAGCAGGGACAGGGGAGCTAACTATGGCTACACCTTC.

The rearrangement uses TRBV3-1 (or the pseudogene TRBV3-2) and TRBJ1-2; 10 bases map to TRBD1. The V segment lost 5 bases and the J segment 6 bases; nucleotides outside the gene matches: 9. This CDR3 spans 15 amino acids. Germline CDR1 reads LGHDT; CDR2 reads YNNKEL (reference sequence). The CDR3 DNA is TGTGCCAGCAGCATTGGGACAGGGGAAGTCGATGGCTACACCTTC. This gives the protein CASSIGTGEVDGYTF.